Shown below are 27 T cell receptor beta chains from a single sample sequenced in a study of PD-1 blockade in classical Hodgkin lymphoma. TCRdb keeps only in-frame clones here, not all; method: immunoSEQ multiplex PCR. The table has around 45,000 clones, around 80% seen once. Noted time point: cycle 4 day 1 (C4D1), after less than 7 weeks of nivolumab. Patients all relapsed after autologous stem cell transplantation, and there was variation in brentuximab vedotin exposure. The input for sequencing was peripheral blood mononuclear cells (PBMCs), taken before the fourth cycle of nivolumab. These receptors came from a human donor with classical Hodgkin lymphoma.

The genes are TRBV2 and TRBJ2-2; D tentatively fits TRBD1 or TRBD2 (7 bases each). Trimming took 10 bases from V and 4 from J, leaving 10 bases between them. CDR1 is SNHLY, CDR2 FYNNEI, per germline. The CDR3 is 12 amino acids. In DNA, the CDR3 is TGTGCCACCAGGGGGGGCACCGGGGAGCTGTTTTTT. Protein sequence: CATRGGTGELFF.

The chain has TRBV19 and TRBJ1-2; D perhaps matches TRBD1 (5 bases). The CDR3 is 14 amino acids. Trimming removed 10 bases from V and 0 bases from J, with 15 bases in between. CDR1 is LNHDA, CDR2 SQIVND, per germline (reference sequence). The CDR3 protein is CATSNRRPNYGYTF. The CDR3 coding sequence is TGTGCCACCTCTAACAGGAGACCTAACTATGGCTACACCTTC.

This chain connects TRBV19 to TRBJ2-1, with D possibly being TRBD1 or TRBD2 (5 bases each). Trimming took off 2 bases at V and 0 bases at J, with 11 bases between the two ends. Germline values: CDR1 LNHDA, CDR2 SQIVND (reference sequence). CDR3 size: 16 residues. CDR3 sequence reads: CASSIRGSLSYNEQFF. The CDR3 DNA sequence: TGTGCCAGTAGTATACGGGGCAGCCTCTCCTACAATGAGCAGTTCTTC.

Only one count was recorded for this clone. The chain links TRBV7-2 to TRBJ2-7; 7 nucleotides align to TRBD2. The germline CDR1 and CDR2 sequences are SGHTA and FQGNSA. Trimming removed 5 bases from V and 6 bases from J; junction bases left unmatched: 10. The CDR3 spans 14 residues. CDR3 protein: CASSPPGRRVEQYF. The CDR3, as DNA: TGTGCCAGCAGCCCCCCCGGGAGGCGGGTCGAGCAGTACTTC.

CDR3 sequence: CASSLAQGITEAFF. The CDR3 coding sequence is TGTGCCAGCAGCTTAGCGCAGGGTATCACTGAAGCTTTCTTT. This rearrangement joins TRBV7-9 to TRBJ1-1; maybe TRBD1 (5 bases). Trimming left V 0 bases short and J 4 bases short, with 9 bases between. This CDR3 comprises 14 residues. Per the germline V gene, CDR1 is SEHNR and CDR2 is FQNEAQ (reference sequence). The whole variable domain, filled in from reference TRBV7-9 and TRBJ1-1, reads DTGVSQNPRHKITKRGQNVTFRCDPISEHNRLYWYRQTLGQGPEFLTYFQNEAQLEKSRLLSDRFSAERPKGSFSTLEIQRTEQGDSAMYLCASSLAQGITEAFFGQGTRLTVV.

In its sample, this clone was seen a few times. The gene calls are TRBV4-1 and TRBJ1-1, with D unresolved. Trimming took off 0 bases at V and 1 base at J, with 9 bases between the two ends. The CDR3 sequence is 15 residues long. Per the germline V gene, CDR1 is MGHRA and CDR2 is YSYEKL. CDR3 sequence reads: CASSQEPVPNTEAFF. The CDR3 nucleotides are TGCGCCAGCAGCCAAGAGCCGGTCCCGAACACTGAAGCTTTCTTT.

Regarding this clone: The sample carries other DNA sequences with the same CDR3. This chain joins TRBV7-2 and TRBJ2-3; no reliable D call. The CDR3 contains 11 residues. Germline V gene data show CDR1 as SGHTA and CDR2 as FQGNSA. The V end was cut by 5 bases, the J end by 3 bases, with 3 bases between. The CDR3: CASSPTDTQYF. As DNA, the CDR3 is TGTGCCAGCAGCCCTACAGATACGCAGTATTTT.

The chain joins TRBV4-2 to TRBJ1-1; unclear D gene. CDR3 length: 15 amino acids. The germline V gene has CDR1 LGHNA and CDR2 YNFKEQ. The V end was cut by 0 bases, the J end by 0 bases, with 8 bases between. CDR3 in DNA: TGTGCCAGCAGCCAAGATTGGAGCATGAACACTGAAGCTTTCTTT. Its protein is CASSQDWSMNTEAFF.

The V gene is TRBV11-3, the J gene TRBJ2-1, with D possibly TRBD2 on 8 matching bases. Germline values: CDR1 SGHNT, CDR2 YENEEA. The CDR3 covers 14 residues. The ends were cut back, 5 bases at V and 7 bases at J, with 15 bases in the middle. DNA for the CDR3: TGTGCCAGCAGCCAGGGGGAGCGGGGGAATGAGCAGTTCTTC. Translated: CASSQGERGNEQFF. The full variable domain, completed using reference TRBV11-3 and TRBJ2-1, is EAGVVQSPRYKIIEKKQPVAFWCNPISGHNTLYWYLQNLGQGPELLIRYENEEAVDDSQLPKDRFSAERLKGVDSTLKIQPAELGDSAVYLCASSQGERGNEQFFGPGTRLTVL.

In this sample, this clone turned up a few times. For the CDR3, the DNA is TGTGCCAGCAGCTTCAACAGCCAAGAGACCCAGTACTTC. Protein sequence: CASSFNSQETQYF. This chain joins TRBV11-2 and TRBJ2-5; no clear D gene. Trimming removed 3 bases at V and 1 base at J, with 6 bases between. CDR1 SGHAT and CDR2 FQNNGV come from the germline V gene. This CDR3 has 13 amino acids.

There are many counts of this clone. As DNA, the CDR3 is TGTGCCTGGAGTGTAGCAGGGGGGGGTACGCAGTATTTT. This encodes CAWSVAGGGTQYF. This chain joins TRBV30 and TRBJ2-3; D might be TRBD1 or TRBD2, each matching 7 bases. The CDR3 contains 13 residues. Trimming left V 0 bases short and J 8 bases short, with 12 bases between. Germline-derived CDR1 and CDR2 are GTSNPN and SVGIG (reference sequence).

The rearrangement links TRBV28 to TRBJ2-1, with D tentatively TRBD2 (5 bases). The CDR3 totals 11 residues. Trimming shortened V by 6 bases and J by 10 bases, and 10 bases separated the two germline ends. In germline, CDR1 is MDHEN, CDR2 SYDVKM. The CDR3 sequence is CASSPWEEQFF. DNA of the CDR3: TGTGCCAGCAGCCCCTGGGAGGAGCAGTTCTTC.

The V and J genes are TRBV7-2 and TRBJ2-3, with D maybe TRBD2 (6 bases). V dropped 2 bases and J dropped 6 bases, with 12 bases sitting between them. The germline CDR1 and CDR2 sequences are SGHTA and FQGNSA. The CDR3 consists of 14 residues. CDR3 residues: CASSLILGGDTQYF. The CDR3 DNA is TGTGCCAGCAGCTTAATTCTAGGAGGGGATACGCAGTATTTT.

The CDR3 DNA reads TGTGCCAGCAGCTTGGGGGCGACAGGGGCCGGTTACAATGAGCAGTTCTTC. This encodes CASSLGATGAGYNEQFF. The genes are TRBV5-6 and TRBJ2-1; the match to TRBD1 covers 8 bases. This CDR3 region has 17 residues. Germline trimming cut 0 bases from V and 4 bases from J; bases unmatched to any gene: 9. The germline CDR1 and CDR2 sequences are SGHDT and YYEEEE.

This clone was detected once. The gene calls are TRBV7-9 and TRBJ2-1, with D tentatively TRBD1 (6 bases). V was pared by 1 base and J by 4 bases, with 14 bases between. Germline V gives CDR1 SEHNR, CDR2 FQNEAQ (reference sequence). The CDR3 runs 16 residues. The CDR3 nucleotides are TGTGCCAGCAGCTTAGGAGCTGGGGGCTATTACAATGAGCAGTTCTTC. This gives the protein CASSLGAGGYYNEQFF.

With regard to this clone: Other DNA sequences in the same sample also yield this CDR3. The chain carries TRBV7-2 and TRBJ2-5; D is unclear. The CDR3 extends over 13 amino acids. Germline loops: CDR1 SGHTA, CDR2 FQGNSA. V was cut by 2 bases and J by 5 bases, with 9 bases left in between. In DNA, the CDR3 is TGTGCCAGCAGCTTATCAGGTGGGGAGACCCAGTACTTC. Amino acids: CASSLSGGETQYF. The full variable domain, its missing parts supplied by reference TRBV7-2 and TRBJ2-5, is GAGVSQSPSNKVTEKGKDVELRCDPISGHTALYWYRQSLGQGLEFLIYFQGNSAPDKSGLPSDRFSAERTGGSVSTLTIQRTQQEDSAVYLCASSLSGGETQYFGPGTRLLVL.

The chain couples TRBV6-1 to TRBJ2-5; 10 bases line up with TRBD2. CDR1 is MNHNS, CDR2 SASEGT, per germline. This CDR3 spans 14 amino acids. The ends lost 9 bases at V and 4 bases at J; junction bases unmatched: 8. DNA for the CDR3: TGTGCCAGTAGGAGCGGGGGGGCCCCAGAGACCCAGTACTTC. Translation: CASRSGGAPETQYF.

This chain links TRBV6-6 with TRBJ1-4, with no clear D. Trimming took off 8 bases at V and 4 bases at J, with 11 bases between the two ends. CDR1 is MNHNY, CDR2 SVGAGI, per germline (reference sequence). CDR3 length: 13 residues. CDR3 protein: CASLRGFNEKLFF. The CDR3 DNA sequence: TGTGCCAGCCTCAGAGGGTTTAATGAAAAACTGTTTTTT.

The rearrangement joins TRBV29-1 to TRBJ1-5, with D maybe TRBD1 (5 bases). This CDR3 spans 17 amino acids. The germline gives CDR1 SQVTM, CDR2 ANQGSEA. V was pared by 8 bases and J by 0 bases, with 23 bases between. CDR3 nucleotides: TGCAGCCCCGTGAGCCGGGGACTTGCCCATAGCAATCAGCCCCAGCATTTT. Amino acids: CSPVSRGLAHSNQPQHF.

The V and J genes are TRBV6-5 and TRBJ1-2, with no clear D. The CDR3 is 13 residues long. The V gene lost 2 bases and the J gene lost 4 bases, with 8 bases spanning the gap. CDR1 is MNHEY, CDR2 SVGAGI, per germline. The CDR3 DNA reads as TGTGCCAGCAGTTACGGACTCTTCTATGGCTACACCTTC. It is translated as CASSYGLFYGYTF.

The chain carries TRBV2 and TRBJ1-1, with unresolved D. V lost 5 bases, J lost 1 base, and 8 bases lay in between. This CDR3 is 13 amino acids long. CDR1 and CDR2 from the germline V gene are SNHLY and FYNNEI. CDR3 sequence (DNA): TGTGCCAGCAGTTTTACTCAGAACACTGAAGCTTTCTTT. Encoded protein: CASSFTQNTEAFF.

The rearrangement links TRBV7-9 to TRBJ2-1, with D possibly TRBD1 on 6 matching bases. V was cut by 5 bases and J by 10 bases, with 18 bases left in between. The CDR3 spans 14 residues. Germline CDR1 and CDR2: SEHNR and FQNEAQ (reference sequence). CDR3 DNA: TGTGCCAGCAGCCAAGCACTCTACAGGGACGAGCAGTTCTTC. Amino acid sequence: CASSQALYRDEQFF.

The chain carries TRBV30 and TRBJ1-3; D uncertain. V was cut by 7 bases and J by 0 bases, with 10 bases left in between. Germline V lookup: CDR1 GTSNPN, CDR2 SVGIG (reference sequence). There are 13 residues in the CDR3. The CDR3 coding sequence is TGTGCCTCTACCCTGAGCTCTGGAAACACCATATATTTT. Protein: CASTLSSGNTIYF.

V and J are TRBV6-1 and TRBJ1-3; 8 nucleotides match TRBD1. The CDR3 spans 14 residues. V was pared by 8 bases and J by 0 bases, with 3 bases of the junction left unmatched. From germline, CDR1 is MNHNS and CDR2 SASEGT. The DNA of the CDR3 is TGTGCCAGCTGGACAGGGAGCTCTGGAAACACCATATATTTT. Protein sequence: CASWTGSSGNTIYF.

The chain uses TRBV10-3 and TRBJ2-1; TRBD2 aligns across 8 bases. Germline V lookup: CDR1 ENHRY, CDR2 SYGVKD. Germline trimming cut 3 bases from V and 9 bases from J; bases unmatched to any gene: 10. This CDR3 spans 15 amino acids. CDR3 amino acids: CAISDARGADGEQFF. The CDR3 DNA reads TGTGCCATCAGTGATGCGCGGGGGGCCGATGGTGAGCAGTTCTTC.

The chain is built from TRBV5-1 and TRBJ1-5, with 11 bases that match TRBD1. The ends lost 4 bases at V and 7 bases at J; junction bases unmatched: 4. CDR3 length: 14 amino acids. CDR1 is SGHRS and CDR2 is YFSETQ in the germline V gene. CDR3 nucleotide sequence: TGCGCCAGCAGCCCTGGACAGGGGGCACAGCCCCAGCATTTT. It is translated as CASSPGQGAQPQHF.

This clone was detected once. V gene TRBV6-5 combines with J gene TRBJ2-7; D unclear. Germline V gene sequence: CDR1 MNHEY, CDR2 SVGAGI. Trimming left V 0 bases short and J 7 bases short, with 10 bases between. The CDR3 runs to 13 residues. CDR3 loop: CASSYSRVHEQYF. The CDR3 region has the DNA TGTGCCAGCAGTTACTCAAGGGTTCATGAGCAGTACTTC.